The rows below give T cell receptor beta chains drawn from one sample of a study of cytomegalovirus exposure and HLA in healthy donors. The data were produced by immunoSEQ multiplex PCR, yet TCRdb's version contains in-frame clones alone and is incomplete. The sample yields roughly 120,000 clones, over 75% seen once. The sample consisted of PBMCs. The receptors here all came from a woman in her late teens or twenties in good health and CMV-seronegative. Each CDR3 is given with its conserved first and last residue. D genes are given only for firm matches. Rows give clone size only sometimes, using once, few, many, or a class for an expanded clone.

d_call cdr3_length j_call clone_size v_call cdr3_aa cdr3_nt
TRBD1 13 TRBJ1-2 . TRBV6-1 CASGGQGHYGYTF TGTGCCAGCGGAGGACAGGGTCACTATGGCTACACCTTC
TRBD2 16 TRBJ2-1 . TRBV7-2 CASSLSGTSGYNEQFF TGTGCCAGCAGCTTATCCGGGACTAGCGGTTACAATGAGCAGTTCTTC
. 13 TRBJ2-5 . TRBV13 CASSLRREETQYF TGTGCCAGCAGCTTAAGGAGGGAGGAGACCCAGTACTTC
TRBD1 13 TRBJ2-5 . TRBV28 CASREGQEETQYF TGTGCCAGCAGGGAAGGACAGGAAGAGACCCAGTACTTC
TRBD2 14 TRBJ2-1 . TRBV10-2 CASTPTSGSGEQFF TGCGCCAGCACCCCGACTAGCGGGAGTGGTGAGCAGTTCTTC
. 15 TRBJ1-2 few TRBV15 CATSGSGEGGYGYTF TGTGCCACCAGCGGATCCGGGGAGGGTGGCTATGGCTACACCTTC
. 13 TRBJ1-1 few TRBV2 CASSVTWNTEAFF TGTGCCAGCAGTGTGACATGGAACACTGAAGCTTTCTTT
. 14 TRBJ1-2 . TRBV18 CASSETTANYGYTF TGTGCCAGCTCAGAAACCACAGCTAACTATGGCTACACCTTC
TRBD1 16 TRBJ1-2 . TRBV5-1 CASSWGTGSGEYGYTF TGCGCCAGCAGCTGGGGGACAGGGTCAGGCGAATATGGCTACACCTTC
. 14 TRBJ2-1 . TRBV4-2 CASSQLGASNEQFF TGTGCCAGCAGCCAATTGGGCGCTTCAAATGAGCAGTTCTTC
TRBD1 15 TRBJ1-1 . TRBV6-5 CASSQHRGVGTEAFF TGTGCCAGCAGCCAACACAGGGGGGTGGGCACTGAAGCTTTCTTT
TRBD1 14 TRBJ1-1 . TRBV2 CASSRTGYRTEAFF TGTGCCAGCAGCCGGACAGGGTATCGCACTGAAGCTTTCTTT
. 15 TRBJ1-2 . TRBV18 CASSPPIPSGDGYTF TGTGCCAGCTCACCACCGATACCGTCGGGGGATGGCTACACCTTC
. 17 TRBJ2-7 . TRBV11-3 CASSLRELLGVPYEQYF TGTGCCAGCAGCTTAAGGGAGCTGCTGGGTGTTCCCTACGAGCAGTACTTC
. 15 TRBJ2-3 . TRBV5-1 CASSLKSGSTDTQYF TGCGCCAGCAGCTTGAAGAGCGGGAGCACAGATACGCAGTATTTT
. 14 TRBJ2-2 . TRBV5-1 CASTASAITGELFF TGCGCCAGCACTGCTAGCGCGATCACCGGGGAGCTGTTTTTT
TRBD2 17 TRBJ2-3 once TRBV9 CASSPTSGGSSTDTQYF TGTGCCAGCAGCCCGACTAGCGGGGGTTCTAGCACAGATACGCAGTATTTT
. 18 TRBJ2-1 . TRBV18 CASSPLLLTGPQGGEQFF TGTGCCAGCTCACCCCTCCTCTTGACAGGACCTCAGGGGGGTGAGCAGTTCTTC
. 14 TRBJ2-6 . TRBV6-5 CASTTGSGANGLTF TGTGCCAGCACCACAGGCTCTGGGGCCAACGGCCTGACTTTC